This T cell receptor beta chain stems from a study of T cell repertoires in cytomegalovirus infection. The length of the CDR3 is 18 residues. The germline V gene encodes CDR1 SGHTA and CDR2 FQGNSA. Remarks on this clonotype: The antigen remains unidentified. A junction boundary mismatches the germline segment, possibly from a read error.

A single record per CDR3 protein comes from TCRdb applying MiXCR to the reads. The table has fewer than 900,000 distinct CDR3 sequences, about 28% seen once. The clonotype was recovered from a human donor in good health (CMV status not recorded). Some clones in this sample may be carry-over from other donors' samples. The J gene is TRBJ2-7, the V gene TRBV7-2; the D call may be TRBD1 or TRBD2 (5 bases each). The specimen comprised cultured CD8+ T cells from PBMCs, sampled from culture after CMV antigen stimulation. The CDR3 sequence: CACSLVRPGGGALYEQYF. The CDR3 region has the DNA TGTGCCTGCAGCTTAGTTCGTCCTGGTGGGGGAGCCCTCTACGAGCAGTACTTC.